This is a list of T cell receptor beta chains from one sample in a study of CD4 T cell repertoires in COVID-19. Libraries were prepared by immunoSEQ multiplex PCR; TCRdb keeps only in-frame clonotypes and omits some of them. The data show more than 65,000 clones, with around 82% seen just once and around 0.59% held by the top ten. The sample was CD4+ T cells from peripheral blood, taken after recovery from COVID-19. These receptors originate from a human donor who had COVID-19. Both conserved end residues are trimmed from each CDR3. A D gene is named only where the DNA matches it firmly.

V	D	J	CDR3
TRBV6-1	.	TRBJ2-3	ASSEDAATDTQY
TRBV10-3	TRBD2	TRBJ2-7	AISLLAGGSYEQY
TRBV5-1	TRBD1	TRBJ2-6	ASRDRASSGANVLT
TRBV6-5	.	TRBJ1-1	ASRIRDNGEAF
TRBV2	.	TRBJ2-7	ASSELTGVNKQY
TRBV19	.	TRBJ1-1	ASKLLEANTEAF
TRBV15	TRBD1	TRBJ1-5	ATSRNPGETGAGQPQH
TRBV5-1	TRBD1	TRBJ2-7	ASSGGTGSYEQY
TRBV5-1	TRBD1	TRBJ2-3	ASRRDRDADTQY
TRBV19	TRBD2	TRBJ2-2	ASSSPSAGVLAGELF
TRBV27	.	TRBJ1-1	ASSLRTADDFHTEAF
TRBV2	TRBD2	TRBJ2-7	ASTLAGASYEQY
TRBV11-2	.	TRBJ1-2	ASSYGQTGAYGYT
TRBV7-2	TRBD1	TRBJ1-6	ASSLGPGTGNNSPLH
TRBV12-5	TRBD2	TRBJ2-1	ASALQTGTRTYNEQF
TRBV6-5	.	TRBJ1-5	ASSRDRNQPQH
TRBV5-1	.	TRBJ1-1	ASNEPQGEAF
TRBV21-1	.	TRBJ1-2	ASSPWRIGYGYT
TRBV11-2	.	TRBJ1-3	ASSLQLTISGNTIY
TRBV25-1	TRBD2	TRBJ2-1	ASSDQMTSGGAEQF
TRBV6-6	TRBD1	TRBJ1-1	ASRRTLGTEVNTEAF
TRBV19	.	TRBJ2-4	ASSRVRGAKNIQY
TRBV15	.	TRBJ1-5	ATSSEVGGRQPQH
TRBV5-6	.	TRBJ1-3	ASSFYSPGNTIY
TRBV21-1	.	TRBJ2-1	ASSCRDRGLNEQF
TRBV6-4	.	TRBJ2-7	ASSDGRGSFGGEQY
TRBV19	.	TRBJ2-1	ASSIDGQGTSGPHSEQF
TRBV27	TRBD1	TRBJ1-1	ASSGRQGRTEAF
TRBV7-9	.	TRBJ2-7	ASRPGNFYEQY
TRBV5-4	TRBD2	TRBJ2-1	ASSPGLTSGTYNEQF
TRBV30	.	TRBJ1-2	AWSPLGVARKNYGYT
TRBV29-1	TRBD2	TRBJ2-7	SVVGLAGGPREQY
TRBV10-3	.	TRBJ1-1	AISEQAEAF
TRBV5-5	.	TRBJ2-7	ASSSRYEQY
TRBV11-3	.	TRBJ2-1	ASSLRGPSSYNEQF
TRBV30	.	TRBJ1-1	AWSQGDQGGTEAF
TRBV6-2/TRBV6-3	TRBD2	TRBJ2-7	ASSYSRVAGFGEQY
TRBV6-4	.	TRBJ2-2	ASSSQGGATGELF
TRBV18	.	TRBJ2-1	ASSPPRRADSSTNEQF
TRBV21-1	.	TRBJ2-5	ASSRPGLDPETQY
TRBV10-3	TRBD1	TRBJ2-7	ASMMGQGGEQY
TRBV2	.	TRBJ1-5	ASSDPGGSNQPQH
TRBV3-1/TRBV3-2	.	TRBJ2-4	ASSLSSAKNIQY
TRBV13	.	TRBJ2-2	ASSLLRSVGVTGELF
TRBV6-8	TRBD2	TRBJ2-1	VSSYGPAGGIYNEQF